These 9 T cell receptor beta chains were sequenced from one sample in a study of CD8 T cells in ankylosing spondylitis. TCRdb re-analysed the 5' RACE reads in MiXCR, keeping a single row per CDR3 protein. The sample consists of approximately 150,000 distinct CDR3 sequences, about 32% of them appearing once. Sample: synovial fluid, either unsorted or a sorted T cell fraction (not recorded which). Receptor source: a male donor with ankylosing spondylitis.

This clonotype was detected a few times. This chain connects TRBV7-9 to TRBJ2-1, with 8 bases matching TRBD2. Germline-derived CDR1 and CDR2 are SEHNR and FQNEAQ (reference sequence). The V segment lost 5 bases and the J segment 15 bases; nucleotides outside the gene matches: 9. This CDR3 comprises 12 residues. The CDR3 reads CASSQRGLALFF. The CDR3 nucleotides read TGTGCCAGCAGCCAAAGAGGACTAGCTCTGTTCTTC.

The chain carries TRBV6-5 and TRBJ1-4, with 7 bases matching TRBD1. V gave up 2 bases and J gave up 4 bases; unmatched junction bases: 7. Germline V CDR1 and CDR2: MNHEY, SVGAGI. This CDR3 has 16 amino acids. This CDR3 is CASSYPRTGLNEKLFF. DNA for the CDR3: TGTGCCAGCAGTTACCCACGGACAGGCCTTAATGAAAAACTGTTTTTT.

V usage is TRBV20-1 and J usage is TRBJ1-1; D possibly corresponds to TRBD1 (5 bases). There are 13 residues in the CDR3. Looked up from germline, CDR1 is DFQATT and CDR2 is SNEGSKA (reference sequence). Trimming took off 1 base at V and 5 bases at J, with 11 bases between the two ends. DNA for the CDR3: TGCAGTGCTAGAGGCGGGAGGGGAACTGAAGCTTTCTTT. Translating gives CSARGGRGTEAFF.

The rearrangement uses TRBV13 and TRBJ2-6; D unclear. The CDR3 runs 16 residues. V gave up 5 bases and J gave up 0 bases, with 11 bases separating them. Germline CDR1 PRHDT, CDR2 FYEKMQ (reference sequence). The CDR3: CASSHYRHSGANVLTF. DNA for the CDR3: TGTGCCAGCAGCCACTACAGACACTCTGGGGCCAACGTCCTGACTTTC.

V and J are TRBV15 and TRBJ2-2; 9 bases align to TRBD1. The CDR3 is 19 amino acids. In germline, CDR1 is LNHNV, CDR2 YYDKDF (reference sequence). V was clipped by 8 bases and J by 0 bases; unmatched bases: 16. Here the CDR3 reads CATPKSPGQGGSNTGELFF. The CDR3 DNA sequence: TGTGCCACCCCCAAAAGCCCGGGACAGGGAGGGTCGAACACCGGGGAGCTGTTTTTT.

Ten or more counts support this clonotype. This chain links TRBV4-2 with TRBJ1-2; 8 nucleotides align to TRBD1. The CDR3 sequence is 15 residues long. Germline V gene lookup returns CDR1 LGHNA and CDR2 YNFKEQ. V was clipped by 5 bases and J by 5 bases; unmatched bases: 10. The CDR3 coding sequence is TGTGCCAGCAGCAAGACGGGACAGGACCTATATGGCTACACCTTC. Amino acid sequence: CASSKTGQDLYGYTF.

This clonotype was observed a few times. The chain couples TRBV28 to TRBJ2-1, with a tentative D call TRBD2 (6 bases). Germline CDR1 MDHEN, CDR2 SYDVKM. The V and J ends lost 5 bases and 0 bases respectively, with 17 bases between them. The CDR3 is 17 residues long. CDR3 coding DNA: TGTGCCAGCAGTCCAGGACTACCAGAAAGCTCCTACAATGAGCAGTTCTTC. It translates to CASSPGLPESSYNEQFF.

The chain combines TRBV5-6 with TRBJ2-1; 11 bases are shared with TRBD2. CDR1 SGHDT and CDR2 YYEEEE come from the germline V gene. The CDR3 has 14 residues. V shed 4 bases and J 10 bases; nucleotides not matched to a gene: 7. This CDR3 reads CASSTSGGGGEQFF. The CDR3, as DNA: TGTGCCAGCAGCACTAGCGGGGGAGGAGGAGAGCAGTTCTTC.

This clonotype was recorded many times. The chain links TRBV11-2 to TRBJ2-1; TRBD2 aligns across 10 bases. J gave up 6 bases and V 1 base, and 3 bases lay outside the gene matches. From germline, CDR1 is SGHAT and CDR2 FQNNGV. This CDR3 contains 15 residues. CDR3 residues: CASSLGLAGANEQFF. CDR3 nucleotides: TGTGCCAGCAGCTTAGGGCTAGCGGGAGCCAATGAGCAGTTCTTC.